Listed below are T cell receptor beta chains from one sample, sequenced in a study of blood T cell repertoires in COVID-19. TCRdb's table, derived via immunoSEQ multiplex PCR, lists solely in-frame clones and lacks some. The sample lists around 700,000 clones, around 89% occurring once. The sample comprised peripheral blood. The receptors stem from a woman under 30 with acute or convalescent COVID-19. The CDR3 runs from the conserved cysteine through the conserved F or W. The D gene is left open where the match is weak. A clone size is listed for some rows: how often the clone was seen (once, few, many), or a class if it is expanded.

clone size	V gene	D gene	CDR3 length	J gene	CDR3 protein	CDR3 DNA
-	TRBV11-2	-	14	TRBJ2-1	CASSLERLYNEQFF	TGTGCCAGCAGCTTAGAGAGGCTTTACAATGAGCAGTTCTTC
once	TRBV6-5	-	16	TRBJ1-4	CASSYSWSGRGEKLFF	TGTGCCAGCAGTTACTCGTGGTCAGGGCGGGGTGAAAAACTGTTTTTT
once	TRBV3-1/TRBV3-2	-	15	TRBJ2-2	CASSQSGPLSGELFF	TGTGCCAGCAGCCAGAGCGGGCCGTTGTCCGGGGAGCTGTTTTTT
-	TRBV3-1/TRBV3-2	TRBD1	15	TRBJ1-4	CASSNRDRGNEKLFF	TGTGCCAGCAGCAACCGGGACAGGGGTAATGAAAAACTGTTTTTT
-	TRBV11-2	-	12	TRBJ2-5	CASTQYQETQYF	TGTGCCAGCACCCAGTACCAAGAGACCCAGTACTTC
-	TRBV5-1	-	17	TRBJ1-6	CASRPGPDSSYNSPLHF	TGCGCCAGCAGGCCCGGCCCAGACAGCTCCTATAATTCACCCCTCCACTTT
once	TRBV6-4	TRBD2	15	TRBJ2-3	CASSDQASGVDTQYF	TGTGCCAGCAGTGACCAGGCTAGCGGGGTGGATACGCAGTATTTT
few	TRBV13	TRBD1	17	TRBJ1-2	CASSLSWTGVDFYGYTF	TGTGCCAGCAGCTTATCCTGGACAGGGGTAGATTTCTATGGCTACACCTTC
-	TRBV10-2	TRBD2	14	TRBJ2-3	CASRLAGGRDTQYF	TGCGCCAGCAGATTAGCGGGGGGGAGGGATACGCAGTATTTT
-	TRBV7-3	TRBD2	20	TRBJ2-1	CAGYPGTSGGHYMSYNEQFF	TGTGCCGGATACCCCGGGACTAGCGGGGGGCATTACATGTCTTACAATGAGCAGTTCTTC
-	TRBV6-5	-	14	TRBJ2-1	CASSYTFPLNEQFF	TGTGCCAGCAGTTACACCTTCCCACTCAATGAGCAGTTCTTC
-	TRBV7-8	TRBD2	15	TRBJ2-3	CASSLGSGGANTQYF	TGTGCCAGCAGCTTAGGTAGCGGGGGGGCGAATACGCAGTATTTT
-	TRBV5-1	-	13	TRBJ1-1	CASSLAGATEAFF	TGCGCCAGCAGCTTGGCTGGGGCGACTGAAGCTTTCTTT
-	TRBV6-5	-	12	TRBJ1-1	CASTGGIYEAFF	TGTGCCAGCACCGGGGGAATCTATGAAGCTTTCTTT
few	TRBV4-3	TRBD1	16	TRBJ1-3	CASSQGQVISGNTIYF	TGCGCCAGCAGCCAGGGACAGGTGATCTCTGGAAACACCATATATTTT
-	TRBV6-6	-	14	TRBJ2-6	CASRWSSGANVLTF	TGTGCCAGCAGATGGAGCTCTGGGGCCAACGTCCTGACTTTC
-	TRBV2	-	14	TRBJ1-1	CASRAGEGYTEAFF	TGTGCCAGCAGAGCAGGGGAGGGGTACACTGAAGCTTTCTTT
-	TRBV9	-	15	TRBJ1-5	CASSKLQGPGQPQHF	TGTGCCAGCAGCAAACTACAGGGTCCTGGTCAGCCCCAGCATTTT
-	TRBV7-2	TRBD2	15	TRBJ2-7	CASSPSWGLADEQYF	TGTGCCAGCAGCCCATCATGGGGACTAGCGGACGAGCAGTACTTC
few	TRBV9	-	13	TRBJ1-5	CASSSRSNQPQHF	TGTGCCAGCAGCTCCCGGAGCAATCAGCCCCAGCATTTT
-	TRBV24-1	-	16	TRBJ1-2	CATSESTAVSLYGYTF	TGTGCCACCAGTGAAAGCACCGCGGTATCCCTCTATGGCTACACCTTC
-	TRBV6-5	-	15	TRBJ1-3	CASSLRFTSGNTIYF	TGTGCCAGCAGTTTGCGTTTTACCTCTGGAAACACCATATATTTT
-	TRBV27	TRBD1	16	TRBJ1-3	CASSSGTDHSGNTIYF	TGTGCCAGCAGTTCCGGGACAGATCACTCTGGAAACACCATATATTTT
-	TRBV19	-	17	TRBJ1-3	CASSIRQGGISGNTIYF	TGTGCCAGTAGTATACGGCAGGGCGGAATCTCTGGAAACACCATATATTTT
once	TRBV7-8	TRBD1	19	TRBJ1-1	CASSLGGRGTGYGGTEAFF	TGTGCCAGCAGCTTAGGAGGGAGGGGGACAGGGTATGGCGGCACTGAAGCTTTCTTT
-	TRBV19	TRBD1	15	TRBJ1-5	CASSGTDYSNQPQHF	TGTGCCAGTAGCGGGACAGATTATAGCAATCAGCCCCAGCATTTT
-	TRBV6-2/TRBV6-3	-	12	TRBJ2-1	CASSYPSNEQFF	TGTGCCAGCAGTTACCCCTCCAATGAGCAGTTCTTC
-	TRBV18	-	14	TRBJ1-1	CASSPSLSGTEAFF	TGTGCCAGCTCACCAAGCCTTTCGGGCACTGAAGCTTTCTTT
-	TRBV21-1	-	15	TRBJ2-7	CASSGRHRGLHEQYF	TGTGCCAGCAGTGGGCGACACAGGGGACTCCACGAGCAGTACTTC
-	TRBV15	-	11	TRBJ1-4	CATSLNEKLFF	TGTGCCACCAGTCTTAATGAAAAACTGTTTTTT
-	TRBV2	-	14	TRBJ2-7	CASRLPGAGGEQYF	TGTGCCAGCAGACTACCAGGGGCTGGAGGCGAGCAGTACTTC
-	TRBV2	TRBD2	15	TRBJ2-7	CASRPGVAGAYEQYF	TGTGCCAGCAGACCCGGGGTAGCGGGGGCCTACGAGCAGTACTTC
-	TRBV6-6	-	17	TRBJ1-1	CASSRGDTTIERTEAFF	TGTGCCAGCAGTCGAGGGGACACCACCATCGAGAGGACTGAAGCTTTCTTT